The present TCR beta chain was sequenced within a study of CXCR3-negative and CXCR3-positive naive CD8 T cells (dated by TCRdb to between 2018 and 2020). About the full investigation: In total, roughly 140 million TRB reads were obtained, which works out to roughly 1.5 +/- 0.3 million reads per library. Data from about ten donors, pooled across two independent experiments, went into the diversity and physicochemical repertoire analyses. TRBV-TRBJ cluster analysis included naive subsets from several donors and memory cells from 3 donors. The investigation overall reported the following: Surface CD5, linked to self-reactivity in mice, was comparable between naive subsets; TCR interaction strength was therefore also inferred from TRB CDR3 physicochemical properties. Naive CXCR3-negative and CXCR3-positive cells from the same donor showed similar TRBV-TRBJ usage, whereas memory cells showed distinct patterns. Comparably high repertoire diversity was found in both naive subsets, whereas much lower repertoire diversity was found in memory CD8+ T cells. TRB CDR3s from CXCR3-positive naive cells showed higher hydrophobicity (lower Kidera factor 4), lower energy, and higher strength and volume indices than CXCR3-negative naive cells. CXCR3 expression partially decreased after cryopreservation, so most assays used freshly isolated PBMCs.

For every CD8+ T cell subset, over 250,000 cells were flow-sorted straight into RLT lysis buffer, and each subset was sorted in triplicate. To keep memory contaminants out, a stringent definition of naive CD8+ T cells was applied: CD45RO-CCR7+CD27+CD95-. Peripheral blood mononuclear cells were isolated from buffy coats using standard density gradient centrifugation. A FACSAria III was used to flow-sort naive CD8+ T cells into CXCR3-negative and CXCR3-positive populations. Total RNA was extracted from sorted cells using an RNeasy Mini Kit. CDR1 and CDR2 are drawn from the germline V gene (reference sequence): DFQATT, SNEGSKA. From the cysteine up to the phenylalanine, the CDR3 has a length of 12 residues. No coding sequence is recorded. Sequenced on a NextSeq 550. The Human TCR Profiling Kit (MiLaboratory) was used to make UMI-labeled 5' RACE TRB cDNA libraries. The full amount of extracted RNA was used for cDNA synthesis, and the full amount of resulting cDNA was used for PCR amplification. Libraries were prepared in parallel with an identical number of PCR cycles. The original methods were these. With a minimum of two reads required per UMI, MIGEC and MiXCR pulled out about 52,000 +/- 9,100 unique UMI-labeled TRB cDNA molecules from each library. An average of approximately 40,000 +/- 10,000 functional in-frame TRB CDR3 nucleotide clonotypes without stop codons was found per library. After each sample was downsampled to 5000 UMI-labeled TRB molecules, VDJtools was used to calculate diversity metrics such as normalized Shannon-Wiener and Chao1. VDJtools was used to calculate clonotype-size-weighted physicochemical properties of the central five CDR3 residues, namely interaction energy, strength, volume and Kidera factor 4. TCRdb reprocessed the reads and provides one entry for every CDR3 protein sequence; no DNA is given. The V and J calls here are based on TCRdb, not the publication. The sample table holds 23,000 or so distinct CDR3 sequences. The top ten hold less than 4.5% of the sample.

As for this clonotype: Its antigen is unknown.

Source material: naive CXCR3- CD8+ T cells from blood. In the paper's terms, the cell subset or site label means: CD45RO-CCR7+CD27+CD95- naive CD8+ T cells lacking CXCR3 (TNR3-). The clonotype comes from a human donor in good health. Some clones in this sample may be carry-over from other donors' samples. The rearrangement combines TRBV20-1 with TRBJ2-5; lacking DNA, the TRBD2 call made by TCRdb goes unchecked. The CDR3 region reads CSGGLALETQYF.